Below are 3 T cell receptor beta chains sequenced from a single sample in a study of shared clonotypes between healthy human individuals. Naive CD8 cells, CD45RO-negative and positively selected for CCR7, excluded terminally differentiated effector memory CD45RA+ cells. The data were produced by immunoSEQ multiplex PCR, yet TCRdb's version contains in-frame clones alone and is incomplete. The sample lists about 800,000 clones, roughly 96% occurring once. The sequencing input was naive CD8+ T cells sorted from blood. These receptors all come from a man aged 30 to 39 in good health.

The chain couples TRBV29-1 to TRBJ2-1; either TRBD1 or TRBD2 may supply D (6 bases each). This CDR3 spans 15 amino acids. Germline CDR1 SQVTM, CDR2 ANQGSEA. Trimming shortened V by 4 bases and J by 4 bases, and 17 bases separated the two germline ends. The CDR3 nucleotides are TGCAGCGTTGCGGGGGCTGGAGCGATTTACAATGAGCAGTTCTTC. Encoded protein: CSVAGAGAIYNEQFF.

The chain joins TRBV10-1 to TRBJ2-3; 10 positions agree with TRBD2. V shed 0 bases, J shed 6 bases, and the junction held 15 bases outside the gene matches. The CDR3 contains 19 residues. CDR1 and CDR2 from the germline V gene are WNHNN and SYGVQD (reference sequence). CDR3 sequence (DNA): TGCGCCAGCAGTGAGTCTGGGCTAGCGGGGGCCTCCGGTTTTGATACGCAGTATTTT. Translation: CASSESGLAGASGFDTQYF.

V and J are TRBV4-2 and TRBJ2-6; possibly TRBD2 for D (5 bases). V shed 0 bases and J shed 3 bases, with 9 bases lying between them. CDR3 length equals 16 residues. Germline V CDR1 and CDR2: LGHNA, YNFKEQ. This CDR3 reads CASSQEAGVGANVLTF. The CDR3 nucleotides read TGTGCCAGCAGCCAAGAGGCCGGGGTTGGGGCCAACGTCCTGACTTTC.